These 11 T cell receptor beta chains came from one sample sequenced in a study of early T cells in non-severe SARS-CoV-2 infection. Each CDR3 protein gets one entry after TCRdb re-called the 5' RACE reads with MiXCR. The table records tens of thousands of distinct CDR3 sequences, approximately 4.8% of them present only once. What was sequenced was whole blood. The receptors stem from an adult who was a healthcare worker with PCR-confirmed SARS-CoV-2 infection or an uninfected control (not recorded which).

This chain uses TRBV20-1 with TRBJ2-1; TRBD1 is a possible D gene (5 bases). Trimming removed 7 bases at V and 8 bases at J, with 21 bases between. The germline V gene encodes CDR1 DFQATT and CDR2 SNEGSKA (reference sequence). The CDR3 loop spans 14 amino acids. CDR3 sequence reads: CSVKMGPWIDEQFF. The CDR3 DNA follows: TGCAGTGTTAAAATGGGGCCCTGGATTGATGAGCAGTTCTTC.

This clonotype was observed many times. This sequence joins TRBV7-3 and TRBJ1-1; D not certain. V lost 5 bases and J 0 bases, leaving 16 bases between the germline ends. The CDR3 sequence is 16 residues long. Germline V gene data show CDR1 as SGHTA and CDR2 as FQGTGA. CDR3 sequence (DNA): TGTGCCAGCAGCCCCCAGGCAGGAACCATGAACACTGAAGCTTTCTTT. Its translation: CASSPQAGTMNTEAFF. Full variable domain (rest looked up from reference TRBV7-3 and TRBJ1-1): GAGVSQTPSNKVTEKGKYVELRCDPISGHTALYWYRQSLGQGPEFLIYFQGTGAADDSGLPNDRFFAVRPEGSVSTLKIQRTERGDSAVYLCASSPQAGTMNTEAFFGQGTRLTVV.

This clonotype was seen repeatedly, ten times or more. CDR3 DNA: TGTGCCAGCAGCCAGACTAGCGGGGAGTACAATGAGCAGTTCTTC. The encoded protein is CASSQTSGEYNEQFF. The rearrangement joins TRBV3-1 to TRBJ2-1, with 11 bases lining up with TRBD2. Germline V gene lookup returns CDR1 LGHDT and CDR2 YNNKEL (reference sequence). The CDR3 consists of 15 residues. V lost 3 bases to trimming and J lost 4 bases; unmatched junction nucleotides: 2.

This chain joins TRBV30 and TRBJ2-7; no definite D call. The CDR3 has 12 amino acids. The germline CDR1 and CDR2 sequences are GTSNPN and SVGIG (reference sequence). Trimming removed 1 base from V and 4 bases from J, with 8 bases in between. CDR3 loop: CAWSGPGYEQYF. The CDR3 nucleotides are TGTGCCTGGAGTGGACCCGGGTACGAGCAGTACTTC. Looking up the rest from reference TRBV30 and TRBJ2-7 gives the full variable domain: SQTIHQWPATLVQPVGSPLSLECTVEGTSNPNLYWYRQAAGRGLQLLFYSVGIGQISSEVPQNLSASRPQDRQFILSSKKLLLSDSGFYLCAWSGPGYEQYFGPGTRLTVT.

The CDR3, as DNA: TGTGCCAGCAGCCCGCCCGGCGACCCAACATACAATGAGCAGTTCTTC. This translates into CASSPPGDPTYNEQFF. The V gene is TRBV7-9, the J gene TRBJ2-1, with unresolved D. V lost 5 bases, J lost 4 bases, and 18 bases lay in between. The CDR3 loop spans 16 amino acids. Germline V CDR1 and CDR2: SEHNR, FQNEAQ (reference sequence).

This clonotype appeared many times. The chain uses TRBV6-5 and TRBJ1-1; D unclear. This CDR3 has 11 amino acids. Trimming cost V 7 bases and J 7 bases, with 10 bases left between them. Germline CDR1 is MNHEY and CDR2 is SVGAGI. CDR3 in DNA: TGTGCCAGCACCATTGAGGGTGAAGCTTTCTTT. Protein: CASTIEGEAFF.

This clonotype was observed many times. CDR3 sequence: CASSSAGLAGGGELFF. The CDR3 DNA reads TGTGCCAGCAGCTCCGCCGGACTAGCTGGGGGCGGGGAGCTGTTTTTT. The chain uses TRBV11-3 and TRBJ2-2; 8 bases are a match to TRBD2. Trimming took 4 bases from V and 7 from J; bases not matched to a gene: 11. Germline CDR1 and CDR2: SGHNT and YENEEA. The CDR3 sequence is 16 residues long.

This clonotype was observed a few times. At one of its ends the junction is not consistent with the germline gene, which may arise from a read error. This sequence joins TRBV11-2 and TRBJ2-4; possibly TRBD1 for D (5 bases). This CDR3 has 14 residues. The germline gives CDR1 SGHAT, CDR2 FQNNGV. The CDR3: CASSPARAINIQYF. The CDR3 bases are TGTGCCAGCAGCCCGGCCAGGGCCATAAACATTCAGTACTTC.

Ten or more counts support this clonotype. The DNA for the CDR3 is TGTGCCAGCAGCTTTGGGCGGGGGGGCTCGCATCAGCCCCAGCATTTT. It encodes CASSFGRGGSHQPQHF. The chain carries TRBV27 and TRBJ1-5, with D tentatively TRBD1 (6 bases). Germline CDR1 MNHEY, CDR2 SMNVEV (reference sequence). CDR3 length: 16 amino acids. V was cut by 6 bases and J by 5 bases, with 20 bases left in between.

The chain uses TRBV4-1 and TRBJ1-1; D remains ambiguous. The CDR3 loop spans 18 amino acids. V lost 1 base, J lost 1 base, and 19 bases lay in between. Germline CDR1 is MGHRA and CDR2 is YSYEKL. The CDR3 DNA reads as TGCGCCAGCAGCCAAGCAAGACCGCTGTACGAGAAGAACACTGAAGCTTTCTTT. It is translated as CASSQARPLYEKNTEAFF.

This clonotype showed up just a few times. This sequence joins TRBV6-6 and TRBJ2-7, with D possibly being TRBD2 (6 bases). The CDR3 has 12 residues. The V end was cut by 11 bases, the J end by 6 bases, with 17 bases between. Germline assignment: CDR1 MNHNY and CDR2 SVGAGI (reference sequence). The CDR3 region is CASSPSGVEQYF. The CDR3 nucleotides are TGTGCCTCCTCACCGTCGGGGGTCGAGCAGTACTTC.